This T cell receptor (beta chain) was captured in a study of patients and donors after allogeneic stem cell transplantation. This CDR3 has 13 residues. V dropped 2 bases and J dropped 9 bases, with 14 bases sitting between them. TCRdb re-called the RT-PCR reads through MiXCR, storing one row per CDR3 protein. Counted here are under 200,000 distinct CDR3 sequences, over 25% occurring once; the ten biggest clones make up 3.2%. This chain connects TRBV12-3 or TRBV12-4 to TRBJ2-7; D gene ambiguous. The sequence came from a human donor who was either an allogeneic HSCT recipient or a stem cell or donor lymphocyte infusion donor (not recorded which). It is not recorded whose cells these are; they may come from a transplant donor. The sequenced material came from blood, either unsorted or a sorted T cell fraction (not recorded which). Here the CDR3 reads CASSLSRQGGQYF. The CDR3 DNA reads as TGTGCCAGCAGTTTATCCAGGCAAGGCGGGCAGTACTTC.